This T cell receptor (beta chain) comes out of a study of blood T cell repertoires in COVID-19. One Seattle source followed patients from active infection through their disease course. This CDR3 region has 14 residues. Germline CDR1 and CDR2: SGHTA and FQGNSA. V lost 5 bases and J lost 3, with 11 bases in between. In the study's own analysis: Nucleated cell number was recorded as an estimate derived from reference gene primer amplification. The table came from immunoSEQ multiplex PCR; TCRdb's copy has only in-frame clones and leaves some out. V and J calls and clone size are as listed in that table; D and trimming were resolved from the DNA. The sample includes more than 75,000 clones, around 92% seen only once; the top ten take 2.7%.

The chain employs TRBV7-2 and TRBJ2-1; a possible D gene is TRBD1 (6 bases). The clonotype comes from a man aged 45 to 65 with COVID-19, enrolled during active disease. Sequenced input: peripheral blood. The CDR3 here is CASSPGHLYNEQFF. CDR3 sequence (DNA): TGTGCCAGCAGCCCGGGACACCTCTACAATGAGCAGTTCTTC.